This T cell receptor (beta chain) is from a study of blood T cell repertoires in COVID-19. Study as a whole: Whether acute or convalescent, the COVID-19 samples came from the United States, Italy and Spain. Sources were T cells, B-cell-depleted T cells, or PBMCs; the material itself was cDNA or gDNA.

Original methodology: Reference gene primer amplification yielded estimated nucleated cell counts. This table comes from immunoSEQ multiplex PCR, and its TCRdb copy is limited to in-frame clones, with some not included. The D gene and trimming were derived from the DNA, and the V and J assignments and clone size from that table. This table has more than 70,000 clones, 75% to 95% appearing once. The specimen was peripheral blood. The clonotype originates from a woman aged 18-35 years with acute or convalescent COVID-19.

For the CDR3, the DNA is TGTGCCAGCAGTGAATCCGTTCAAGAGACCCAGTACTTC. Protein sequence: CASSESVQETQYF. The chain links TRBV25-1 to TRBJ2-5; D gene ambiguous. Germline V gene data show CDR1 as MGHDK and CDR2 as SYGVNS. Trimming stripped 1 base from V and 2 bases from J, with 5 bases between. The CDR3 runs to 13 residues.